This TCR beta chain was retrieved from a study of cytomegalovirus exposure and HLA in healthy donors. The study, taken as a whole, reports: A list of 150 or so TCR beta chains associated with cytomegalovirus was given. Sequencing likely produced, as an artifact, a cluster of highly shared sequence variants. According to an earlier analysis, most TCR beta V segments yielded productive rearrangements about 90% or about 30% of the time.

Turning to this clone: Its antigen is currently unknown.

13 Jbeta primers and 60 Vbeta primers were used for the PCR. Method: immunoSEQ multiplex PCR; TCRdb's copy keeps in-frame clones and lacks some. The sample includes over 110,000 clones, around 78% of them seen just once. Trimming stripped 5 bases from V and 6 bases from J, with 19 bases between. The CDR3 is 16 amino acids. Germline loops: CDR1 SNHLY, CDR2 FYNNEI. Sequencing used PBMCs. The gene calls are TRBV2 and TRBJ2-2; maybe TRBD1 (7 bases). The receptor comes from a woman aged 40 to 50 in good health and CMV-seropositive. In DNA, the CDR3 is TGTGCCAGCAGTCTTGGACAGGTGCCGGGGGCCGGGGAGCTGTTTTTT. Its protein product is CASSLGQVPGAGELFF.